The clone carrying this TCR beta chain was counted a single time. The record originates from a study of blood T cell repertoires in COVID-19. Study-wide context: COVID-19 samples collected from the United States, Italy and Spain covered acute and convalescent phases. In each case, the material was cDNA or gDNA derived from T cells, B-cell-depleted T cells, or PBMCs.

The CDR3 is 16 amino acids. V lost 0 bases and J lost 5; bases outside the gene matches: 9. Germline V gene data show CDR1 as MGHRA and CDR2 as YSYEKL. Study processing details: Estimates of nucleated cell counts were drawn from the amplification of reference gene primers. Assay used: immunoSEQ multiplex PCR; TCRdb lists only in-frame clones, some missing. V and J calls and clone size are as listed in that table; D and trimming were resolved from the DNA. The sample carries some 14,000 clones, around 80% recorded once. The source is a human donor in a cohort sampled during active COVID-19. The chain links TRBV4-1 to TRBJ2-5, with TRBD1 matching 7 bases. The sequenced material came from peripheral blood. The CDR3 sequence: CASSQDRLGGGETQYF. The CDR3 nucleotides are TGCGCCAGCAGCCAAGATAGATTAGGGGGCGGGGAGACCCAGTACTTC.